What follows describes a single T cell receptor beta chain. This entry belongs to a study of OX40 agonist ivuxolimab in advanced cancers. Study overall: Across the patients, intravenous ivuxolimab was delivered every 2 weeks at 0.01 to 10 mg/kg. Checkpoint inhibitors had been given previously to 35% to 50% of patients.

Blood sampling took place at baseline, cycle 4 day 1, and cycle 7 day 1. The CDR3 contains 15 residues. Germline V gene lookup returns CDR1 LNHDA and CDR2 SQIVND (reference sequence). V was pared by 5 bases and J by 1 base, with 12 bases between. The assay was immunoSEQ multiplex PCR, and TCRdb's table has in-frame clones only and misses some. This table holds approximately 77,000 clones, about 84% found once. The chain uses TRBV19 and TRBJ1-5; tentatively, D is TRBD1 (5 bases). The receptor's source is an adult with an advanced solid tumor such as melanoma, head and neck, liver or kidney cancer. The starting material was CD4+ or CD8+ T cells sorted from blood, obtained in a trial of the OX40 agonist ivuxolimab. The CDR3 loop is CASSSGAVSNQPQHF. CDR3 coding DNA: TGTGCCAGTAGTTCCGGGGCGGTAAGCAATCAGCCCCAGCATTTT.